This TCR beta chain was captured by sequencing in a study of blood T cell repertoires in COVID-19. Enrollees, roughly 18 to 95 years old, lived in 24 US areas. Original processing notes: Estimated nucleated cell counts came from reference gene primer amplification. Clones were read by immunoSEQ multiplex PCR, and TCRdb kept only the in-frame ones, dropping some. Clonal size and the V and J genes are those of that table, whereas D and trimming came from the DNA. The repertoire consists of some 160,000 clones, with 70% to 90% occurring once and the leading ten covering 6.5% to 8.5%. CDR1 is KGHDR and CDR2 is SFDVKD in the germline V gene. The CDR3 totals 17 residues. V dropped 3 bases and J dropped 3; count of bases not matched to a gene: 6.

Sequenced input: PBMCs or T cells enriched from blood (not recorded which). The rearrangement joins TRBV24-1 to TRBJ2-5, with 13 bases matching TRBD2. The clonotype originates from a woman aged 45 to 65 who had recovered from COVID-19. The CDR3 spells CATSDPGLAGAKETQYF. The CDR3 DNA reads TGTGCCACCAGTGATCCTGGACTAGCGGGGGCCAAAGAGACCCAGTACTTC.